One and the same sample provided the 5 T cell receptor beta chains below, sequenced in a study of cytomegalovirus exposure and HLA in healthy donors. The study ran its PCR with 60 Vbeta and 13 Jbeta primers. Libraries were prepared by immunoSEQ multiplex PCR; TCRdb keeps only in-frame clonotypes and omits some of them. The table shows some 130,000 clones, with over 75% occurring only once. Sequenced material: PBMCs. These receptors all stem from a man aged 25 to 40 in good health.

The rearrangement links TRBV5-4 to TRBJ1-2; TRBD1 agrees at 8 bases. The J segment lost 2 bases and the V segment lost 2 bases, leaving 5 bases of the junction unmatched. The CDR3 totals 15 residues. Germline V gene lookup returns CDR1 SGHNT and CDR2 YYREEE (reference sequence). CDR3 loop: CASSFQGAPNYGYTF. The CDR3 DNA reads as TGTGCCAGCAGCTTCCAGGGGGCGCCGAACTATGGCTACACCTTC. The whole variable domain, remainder taken from reference TRBV5-4 and TRBJ1-2, is ETGVTQSPTHLIKTRGQQVTLRCSSQSGHNTVSWYQQALGQGPQFIFQYYREEENGRGNFPPRFSGLQFPNYSSELNVNALELDDSALYLCASSFQGAPNYGYTFGSGTRLTVV.

The CDR3 loop reads CASSDWGGSNQPQHF. The DNA of the CDR3 is TGTGCCAGTAGTGACTGGGGAGGTAGCAATCAGCCCCAGCATTTT. The gene calls are TRBV19 and TRBJ1-5; D ambiguous. Germline lookup yields CDR1 LNHDA and CDR2 SQIVND (reference sequence). This CDR3 has 15 residues. V lost 5 bases, J lost 0 bases, and 11 bases lay in between. Supplemented by reference TRBV19 and TRBJ1-5, the full variable domain reads DGGITQSPKYLFRKEGQNVTLSCEQNLNHDAMYWYRQDPGQGLRLIYYSQIVNDFQKGDIAEGYSVSREKKESFPLTVTSAQKNPTAFYLCASSDWGGSNQPQHFGDGTRLSIL.

V and J are TRBV7-9 and TRBJ2-5; 7 nucleotides agree with TRBD2. The J segment lost 13 bases and the V segment lost 2 bases, leaving 7 bases of the junction unmatched. The CDR3 contains 12 residues. Germline V gene data show CDR1 as SEHNR and CDR2 as FQNEAQ (reference sequence). CDR3 sequence reads: CASSLIGLDSYF. In DNA form, the CDR3 reads TGTGCCAGCAGCTTAATTGGACTAGATTCGTACTTC. The whole variable domain, remainder taken from reference TRBV7-9 and TRBJ2-5, is DTGVSQNPRHKITKRGQNVTFRCDPISEHNRLYWYRQTLGQGPEFLTYFQNEAQLEKSRLLSDRFSAERPKGSFSTLEIQRTEQGDSAMYLCASSLIGLDSYFGPGTRLLVL.

The chain recombines TRBV6-1 with TRBJ1-5, with D maybe TRBD1 (6 bases). The CDR3 has 17 amino acids. V lost 4 bases, J lost 1 base, and 17 bases lay in between. Germline loops: CDR1 MNHNS, CDR2 SASEGT. The CDR3 DNA reads as TGTGCCAGCAGTGGCAGCGGACAGACGCACAGCAATCAGCCCCAGCATTTT. It specifies CASSGSGQTHSNQPQHF.

The chain carries TRBV4-3 and TRBJ2-7; a weak D match, TRBD2 (7 bases). CDR3 length: 16 residues. Germline assignment: CDR1 LGHNA and CDR2 YSLEER. The germline V and J ends were trimmed by 1 base and 2 bases, with 15 bases remaining between them. This chain's CDR3 is CASSQVGGGEAYEQYF. CDR3 DNA sequence: TGCGCCAGCAGCCAAGTAGGAGGGGGGGAGGCCTACGAGCAGTACTTC.